A single sample is the source of the 26 T cell receptor beta chains below, sequenced in a study of T cell responses to AZD1222 COVID-19 vaccine. Data came from immunoSEQ multiplex PCR; TCRdb stores just in-frame clones and leaves some out. Here the sample spans tens of thousands of clones, under 95% being singletons. The starting material was peripheral blood, obtained 28 days after the second AZD1222 dose. All receptors come from an adult who received the AZD1222 COVID-19 vaccine.

V gene TRBV5-1 combines with J gene TRBJ2-1; 14 nucleotides agree with TRBD2. The V segment lost 4 bases and the J segment 7 bases; nucleotides outside the gene matches: 7. Germline V gives CDR1 SGHRS, CDR2 YFSETQ. This CDR3 region has 16 residues. The DNA of the CDR3 is TGCGCCAGCAGCACACCCGGGACTAGCGGGAGTAATGAGCAGTTCTTC. Encoded protein: CASSTPGTSGSNEQFF.

V gene TRBV30 combines with J gene TRBJ1-1, with D possibly being TRBD1 (6 bases). V lost 2 bases to trimming and J lost 4 bases, with 8 bases between them. From germline, CDR1 is GTSNPN and CDR2 SVGIG (reference sequence). CDR3 length: 12 residues. The CDR3 sequence: CAWSRGSTEAFF. As DNA, the CDR3 is TGTGCCTGGAGTAGGGGGAGCACTGAAGCTTTCTTT.

Concerning this clone itself: An end of the junction differs from the germline gene, which may be a read error. The CDR3 DNA sequence: TGTGCCAGCAGCGCAGGACGAGCTAATTATGGCTACACCTTC. Translated: CASSAGRANYGYTF. The chain combines TRBV7-2 with TRBJ1-2; D is unclear. Germline CDR1 SGHTA, CDR2 FQGNSA. The CDR3 has 14 residues.

The CDR3, as DNA: TGTGCCAGCAGTTACTATTTCGGAGGGACTGAAGCTTTCTTT. It specifies CASSYYFGGTEAFF. This rearrangement joins TRBV6-5 to TRBJ1-1; D unresolved. V lost 1 base to trimming and J lost 5 bases, with 11 bases between them. Germline CDR1 reads MNHEY; CDR2 reads SVGAGI. This CDR3 has 14 residues.

V gene TRBV10-2 combines with J gene TRBJ1-5, with 11 bases matching TRBD1. Losses at the gene ends were 5 bases for V and 7 bases for J; bases not matched to a gene: 10. CDR3 length: 16 amino acids. Germline V gene sequence: CDR1 WSHSY, CDR2 SAAADI. Here the CDR3 DNA reads TGCGCCAGCAGTCCTTCGGACAGGGGGCTCGACCAGCCCCAGCATTTT. It yields the protein CASSPSDRGLDQPQHF.

This clone was detected only once. The chain recombines TRBV6-6 with TRBJ2-7; the match to TRBD1 covers 8 bases. Losses at the gene ends were 0 bases for V and 5 bases for J; bases not matched to a gene: 6. This CDR3 is 15 amino acids long. Germline CDR1 is MNHNY and CDR2 is SVGAGI (reference sequence). CDR3 sequence reads: CASSYSGTGGHEQYF. The CDR3 coding sequence is TGTGCCAGCAGTTACTCTGGAACAGGGGGGCACGAGCAGTACTTC.

The chain carries TRBV21-1 and TRBJ1-2. TRBV21-1 is a pseudogene segment. The CDR3 sequence is 20 residues long. CDR3 in DNA: TGTGCCAGCAGCAACCCCTCGATGCACCCGGCGGGGAAAACTAACTATGGCTACACCTTC. This gives the protein CASSNPSMHPAGKTNYGYTF.

The chain carries TRBV5-1 and TRBJ2-7; TRBD1 might be the D (6 bases). Germline V gene data show CDR1 as SGHRS and CDR2 as YFSETQ. The CDR3 spans 15 residues. Trimming shortened V by 0 bases and J by 3 bases, and 13 bases separated the two germline ends. The CDR3 loop reads CASSLGGTRNYEQYF. DNA for the CDR3: TGCGCCAGCAGCTTGGGGGGGACACGTAACTACGAGCAGTACTTC.

V usage is TRBV24-1 and J usage is TRBJ2-1; no firm D call. The CDR3 has 16 residues. CDR1 is KGHDR and CDR2 is SFDVKD in the germline V gene. Trimming pared 4 bases from V and 0 bases from J, leaving 12 bases between. The CDR3 spells CATSDFLHSSYNEQFF. CDR3 bases: TGTGCCACCAGTGACTTTTTGCATAGCTCCTACAATGAGCAGTTCTTC.

The CDR3 bases are TGTGCCAGCAGCCGTACTAGCTTCTACGAGCAGTACTTC. This gives the protein CASSRTSFYEQYF. The chain joins TRBV9 to TRBJ2-7; D might be TRBD2 (6 bases). Germline V CDR1 and CDR2: SGDLS, YYNGEE. The CDR3 sequence is 13 residues long. The V gene lost 4 bases and the J gene lost 3 bases, with 11 bases spanning the gap. The whole variable domain, remainder taken from reference TRBV9 and TRBJ2-7, is DSGVTQTPKHLITATGQRVTLRCSPRSGDLSVYWYQQSLDQGLQFLIQYYNGEERAKGNILERFSAQQFPDLHSELNLSSLELGDSALYFCASSRTSFYEQYFGPGTRLTVT.

V usage is TRBV30 and J usage is TRBJ2-1; unclear D gene. V gave up 2 bases and J gave up 5 bases, with 7 bases separating them. The length of the CDR3 is 12 residues. Germline V gene lookup returns CDR1 GTSNPN and CDR2 SVGIG (reference sequence). CDR3 amino acids: CAWSRQHNEQFF. The CDR3 DNA is TGTGCCTGGAGTAGGCAGCACAATGAGCAGTTCTTC. The full variable domain, in which reference TRBV30 and TRBJ2-1 provide the parts outside the CDR3, is SQTIHQWPATLVQPVGSPLSLECTVEGTSNPNLYWYRQAAGRGLQLLFYSVGIGQISSEVPQNLSASRPQDRQFILSSKKLLLSDSGFYLCAWSRQHNEQFFGPGTRLTVL.

This chain connects TRBV3-1 (or the pseudogene TRBV3-2) to TRBJ1-6; 7 bases match TRBD1. The CDR3 totals 16 residues. With 2 bases clipped from V and 5 bases from J, the junction kept 6 bases outside the gene matches. Germline CDR1 is LGHDT and CDR2 is YNNKEL (reference sequence). The CDR3 DNA is TGTGCCAGCAGCCAATCCCAGGGACAGAATAATTCACCCCTCCACTTT. This codes for CASSQSQGQNNSPLHF.

A few counts support this clone. The chain combines TRBV7-9 with TRBJ1-4; no clear D. The CDR3 runs to 14 residues. Germline V gene sequence: CDR1 SEHNR, CDR2 FQNEAQ (reference sequence). Deletions cut 2 bases from V and 3 bases from J, with 7 bases between. This chain's CDR3 is CASSLMSANEKLFF. In nucleotides, the CDR3 is TGTGCCAGCAGCTTAATGTCAGCTAATGAAAAACTGTTTTTT. The whole variable domain, remainder taken from reference TRBV7-9 and TRBJ1-4, is DTGVSQNPRHKITKRGQNVTFRCDPISEHNRLYWYRQTLGQGPEFLTYFQNEAQLEKSRLLSDRFSAERPKGSFSTLEIQRTEQGDSAMYLCASSLMSANEKLFFGSGTQLSVL.

The V gene is TRBV14, the J gene TRBJ2-6; weak D call: TRBD1 (6 bases). In germline, CDR1 is SGHDN, CDR2 FVKESK. The CDR3 extends over 15 amino acids. Trimming removed 1 base from V and 2 bases from J, with 6 bases in between. CDR3 amino acids: CASSQGTAGANVLTF. The CDR3 region has the DNA TGTGCCAGCAGCCAAGGGACAGCTGGGGCCAACGTCCTGACTTTC. The variable domain in full, completed from reference TRBV14 and TRBJ2-6, reads EAGVTQFPSHSVIEKGQTVTLRCDPISGHDNLYWYRRVMGKEIKFLLHFVKESKQDESGMPNNRFLAERTGGTYSTLKVQPAELEDSGVYFCASSQGTAGANVLTFGAGSRLTVL.

This rearrangement joins TRBV5-1 to TRBJ1-1; no reliable D call. The ends were cut back, 0 bases at V and 6 bases at J, with 18 bases in the middle. Germline V gene data show CDR1 as SGHRS and CDR2 as YFSETQ. CDR3 length equals 16 residues. The CDR3 region has the DNA TGCGCCAGCAGCTTGGCATTGCTGACAACTACACCTGAAGCTTTCTTT. Amino acid sequence: CASSLALLTTTPEAFF. The entire variable domain, with the rest obtained from reference TRBV5-1 and TRBJ1-1, is as follows: KAGVTQTPRYLIKTRGQQVTLSCSPISGHRSVSWYQQTPGQGLQFLFEYFSETQRNKGNFPGRFSGRQFSNSRSEMNVSTLELGDSALYLCASSLALLTTTPEAFFGQGTRLTVV.

J is TRBJ1-1 and V is TRBV30; tentative D call: TRBD1 (6 bases). Per the germline V gene, CDR1 is GTSNPN and CDR2 is SVGIG (reference sequence). CDR3 size: 13 residues. Trimming took 4 bases from V and 2 from J, leaving 11 bases between them. The CDR3 DNA reads as TGTGCCTGGATCGGACAGCAAAACACTGAAGCTTTCTTT. The encoded protein is CAWIGQQNTEAFF.

V gene TRBV27 combines with J gene TRBJ2-1, with TRBD2 matching over 8 bases. V trimming: 7 bases; J trimming: 7 bases; junction bases outside the gene matches: 6. Per germline, CDR1 MNHEY and CDR2 SMNVEV (reference sequence). This CDR3 spans 13 amino acids. The DNA of the CDR3 is TGTGCCAGCACCCCGGGAGGGCCAAATGAGCAGTTCTTC. Its translation is CASTPGGPNEQFF.

The chain recombines TRBV7-9 with TRBJ1-6; D call uncertain. The CDR3 is 16 residues long. The germline V and J ends were trimmed by 1 base and 3 bases, with 10 bases remaining between them. The germline V gene encodes CDR1 SEHNR and CDR2 FQNEAQ (reference sequence). CDR3 loop: CASSLGAGFYNSPLHF. CDR3 DNA sequence: TGTGCCAGCAGCTTAGGCGCGGGCTTCTATAATTCACCCCTCCACTTT.

This clone was seen only once. The junction and the germline gene differ at one end; a read error may be behind it. V is TRBV5-5 and J is TRBJ1-1; no reliable D call. The length of the CDR3 is 12 residues. Germline V gives CDR1 SGHKS, CDR2 YYEKEE (reference sequence). The CDR3 here is CASTLHNTEAFF. As DNA, the CDR3 is TGTGCCAGCACCTTGCATAACACTGAAGCTTTCTTT.

The J gene is TRBJ1-6, the V gene TRBV10-3; possible D gene TRBD1, 5 bases. CDR3 length equals 14 residues. Germline-derived CDR1 and CDR2 are ENHRY and SYGVKD. The V end was cut by 6 bases, the J end by 3 bases, with 9 bases between. The CDR3 loop reads CAIRGADYNSPLHF. Here the CDR3 DNA reads TGTGCCATCAGAGGGGCAGACTATAATTCACCCCTCCACTTT.

The chain uses TRBV30 and TRBJ1-1; D ambiguous. Trimming took off 2 bases at V and 1 base at J, with 20 bases between the two ends. This CDR3 spans 17 amino acids. CDR1 and CDR2 from the germline V gene are GTSNPN and SVGIG (reference sequence). The CDR3 DNA sequence: TGTGCCTGGAGTTTCCAGTGGAATTTTAGAGGGAACACTGAAGCTTTCTTT. It yields the protein CAWSFQWNFRGNTEAFF.

This clone was picked up one time. The V gene is TRBV10-1, the J gene TRBJ2-7, with TRBD1 matching over 7 bases. Germline values: CDR1 WNHNN, CDR2 SYGVQD (reference sequence). Germline trimming cut 6 bases from V and 6 bases from J; bases unmatched to any gene: 14. The CDR3 extends over 15 amino acids. The CDR3 reads CASRAAGTETGEQYF. The CDR3 coding sequence is TGCGCCAGCAGGGCAGCCGGGACAGAAACAGGCGAGCAGTACTTC.

This clone was seen once. V is TRBV10-1 and J is TRBJ1-6; 10 bases match TRBD1. The CDR3 is 15 amino acids. Germline CDR1 is WNHNN and CDR2 is SYGVQD (reference sequence). V shed 8 bases, J shed 9 bases, and the junction held 10 bases outside the gene matches. The CDR3 sequence: CASPEDRGVFSPLHF. CDR3 nucleotides: TGCGCCAGCCCAGAGGACAGGGGGGTGTTTTCACCCCTCCACTTT.

The J gene is TRBJ2-7, the V gene TRBV11-2; D unclear. The V end lost 2 bases, the J end lost 6 bases, and 14 bases lay between the germline ends. Germline V gene lookup returns CDR1 SGHAT and CDR2 FQNNGV. CDR3 length equals 14 residues. The CDR3: CASSLTSPSREQYF. CDR3 nucleotide sequence: TGTGCCAGCAGCTTAACATCTCCCTCCCGCGAGCAGTACTTC. The full variable domain, with the rest looked up from reference TRBV11-2 and TRBJ2-7, is EAGVAQSPRYKIIEKRQSVAFWCNPISGHATLYWYQQILGQGPKLLIQFQNNGVVDDSQLPKDRFSAERLKGVDSTLKIQPAKLEDSAVYLCASSLTSPSREQYFGPGTRLTVT.

The V and J genes are TRBV2 and TRBJ2-1, with D perhaps TRBD1 (5 bases). Germline V gene sequence: CDR1 SNHLY, CDR2 FYNNEI. The CDR3 spans 14 residues. V was cut by 0 bases and J by 7 bases, with 10 bases left in between. The CDR3 here is CASSEALQGNEQFF. In DNA form, the CDR3 reads TGTGCCAGCAGTGAAGCGCTCCAGGGTAATGAGCAGTTCTTC.

This chain joins TRBV27 and TRBJ1-1; no clear D gene. V lost 2 bases, J lost 4 bases, and 11 bases lay in between. The CDR3 covers 14 residues. Germline V gene sequence: CDR1 MNHEY, CDR2 SMNVEV (reference sequence). For the CDR3, the DNA is TGTGCCAGCAGTTTACCAGGCGCGGGCACTGAAGCTTTCTTT. The encoded protein is CASSLPGAGTEAFF.